The sequence of this T cell receptor beta chain was determined in a study of cytomegalovirus exposure and HLA in healthy donors. V was clipped by 3 bases and J by 3 bases, with 9 bases between them. Germline V gene sequence: CDR1 MGHDK, CDR2 SYGVNS. The CDR3 has 15 amino acids. PCR was performed using 60 Vbeta and 13 Jbeta primers. Some clones are missing from TCRdb's copy, which holds only in-frame ones; the method was immunoSEQ multiplex PCR. This sample has about 200,000 clones, with around 86% found just once. The clonotype comes from a woman in her forties or fifties in good health and CMV-seropositive. This chain connects TRBV25-1 to TRBJ1-6; D is ambiguous. The source material was PBMCs. The DNA for the CDR3 is TGTGCCAGCAGTGACTCGGCAGGCTATAATTCACCCCTCCACTTT. As protein: CASSDSAGYNSPLHF.